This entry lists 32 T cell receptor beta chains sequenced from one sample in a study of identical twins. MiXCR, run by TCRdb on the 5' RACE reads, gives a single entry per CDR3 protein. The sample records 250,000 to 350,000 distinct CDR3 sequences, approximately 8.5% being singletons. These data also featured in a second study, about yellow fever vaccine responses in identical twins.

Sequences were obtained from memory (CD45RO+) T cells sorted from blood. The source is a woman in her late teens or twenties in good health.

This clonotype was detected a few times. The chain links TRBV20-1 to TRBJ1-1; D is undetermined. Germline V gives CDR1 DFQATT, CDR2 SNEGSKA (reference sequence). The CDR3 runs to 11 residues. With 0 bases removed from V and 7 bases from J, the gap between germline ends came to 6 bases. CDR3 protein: CSARDWGEAFF. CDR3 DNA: TGCAGTGCTAGAGATTGGGGTGAAGCTTTCTTT.

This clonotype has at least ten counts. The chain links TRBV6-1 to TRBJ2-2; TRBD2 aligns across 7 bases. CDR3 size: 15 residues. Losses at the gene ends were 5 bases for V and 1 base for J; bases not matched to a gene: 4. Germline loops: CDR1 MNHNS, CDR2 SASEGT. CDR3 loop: CASSRLAENTGELFF. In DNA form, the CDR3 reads TGTGCCAGCAGTCGTCTAGCGGAGAACACCGGGGAGCTGTTTTTT.

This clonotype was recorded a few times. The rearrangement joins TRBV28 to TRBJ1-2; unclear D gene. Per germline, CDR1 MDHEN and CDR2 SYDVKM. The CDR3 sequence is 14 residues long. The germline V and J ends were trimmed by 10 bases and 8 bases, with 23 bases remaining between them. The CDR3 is CATDPGRGVGGYTF. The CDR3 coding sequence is TGTGCCACCGATCCAGGACGCGGGGTTGGAGGCTACACCTTC.

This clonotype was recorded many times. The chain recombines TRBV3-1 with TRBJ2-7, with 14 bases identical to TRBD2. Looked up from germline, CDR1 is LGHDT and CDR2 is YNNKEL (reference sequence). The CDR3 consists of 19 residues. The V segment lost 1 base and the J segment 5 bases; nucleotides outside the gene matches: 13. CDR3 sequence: CASSQGPLGLAGGYHEQYV. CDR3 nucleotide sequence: TGTGCCAGCAGCCAAGGGCCGTTAGGACTAGCGGGGGGTTACCACGAGCAGTACGTC.

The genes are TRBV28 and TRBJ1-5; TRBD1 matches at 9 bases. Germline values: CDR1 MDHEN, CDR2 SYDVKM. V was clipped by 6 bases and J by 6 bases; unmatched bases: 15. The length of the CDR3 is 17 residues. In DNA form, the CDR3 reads TGTGCCAGCAGACGCCCTCCGGGACAGGGTTTTGGTCAGCCCCAGCATTTT. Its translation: CASRRPPGQGFGQPQHF.

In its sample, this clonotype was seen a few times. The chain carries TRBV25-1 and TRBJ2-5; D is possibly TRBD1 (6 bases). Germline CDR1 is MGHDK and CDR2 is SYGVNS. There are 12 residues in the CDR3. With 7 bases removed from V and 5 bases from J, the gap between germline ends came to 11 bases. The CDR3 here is CASTRGFETQYF. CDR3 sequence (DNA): TGTGCCAGCACTAGGGGGTTCGAGACCCAGTACTTC.

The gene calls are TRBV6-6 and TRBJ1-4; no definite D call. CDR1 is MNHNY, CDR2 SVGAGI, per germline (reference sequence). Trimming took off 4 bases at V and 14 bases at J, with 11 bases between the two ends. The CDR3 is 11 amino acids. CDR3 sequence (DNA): TGTGCCAGCAGTTCGGGCTTGTTGCTGTTTTTT. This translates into CASSSGLLLFF.

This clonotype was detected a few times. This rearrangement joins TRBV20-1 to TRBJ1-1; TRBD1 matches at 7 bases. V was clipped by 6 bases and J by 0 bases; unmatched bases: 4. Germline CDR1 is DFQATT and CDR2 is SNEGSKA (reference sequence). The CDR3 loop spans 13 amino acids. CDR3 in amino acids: CSALGQLNTEAFF. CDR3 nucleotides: TGCAGTGCCTTGGGACAGTTGAACACTGAAGCTTTCTTT.

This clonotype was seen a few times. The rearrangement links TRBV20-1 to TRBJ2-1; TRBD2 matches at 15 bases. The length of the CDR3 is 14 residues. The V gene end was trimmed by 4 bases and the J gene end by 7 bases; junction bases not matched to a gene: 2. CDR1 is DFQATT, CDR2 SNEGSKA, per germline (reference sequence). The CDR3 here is CSATGTSGGNEQFF. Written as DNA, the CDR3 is TGCAGTGCTACCGGGACTAGCGGGGGGAATGAGCAGTTCTTC.

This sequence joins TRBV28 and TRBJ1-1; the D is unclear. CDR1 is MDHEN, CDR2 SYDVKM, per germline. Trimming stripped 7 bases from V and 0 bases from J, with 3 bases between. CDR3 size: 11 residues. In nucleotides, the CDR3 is TGTGCCAGCACAGTGAACACTGAAGCTTTCTTT. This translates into CASTVNTEAFF.

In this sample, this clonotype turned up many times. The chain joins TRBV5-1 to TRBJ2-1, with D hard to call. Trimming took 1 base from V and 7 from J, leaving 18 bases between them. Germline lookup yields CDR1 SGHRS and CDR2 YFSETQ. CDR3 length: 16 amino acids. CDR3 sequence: CASSLLAGAGGNEQFF. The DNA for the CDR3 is TGCGCCAGCAGCTTGCTCGCTGGTGCAGGTGGGAATGAGCAGTTCTTC.

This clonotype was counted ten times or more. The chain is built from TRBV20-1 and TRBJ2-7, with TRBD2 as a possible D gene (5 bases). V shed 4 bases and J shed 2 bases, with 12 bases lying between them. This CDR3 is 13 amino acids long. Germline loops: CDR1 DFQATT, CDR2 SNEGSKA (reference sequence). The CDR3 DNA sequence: TGCAGTGCTACGAGGGAAGAACCCTACGAGCAGTACTTC. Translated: CSATREEPYEQYF.

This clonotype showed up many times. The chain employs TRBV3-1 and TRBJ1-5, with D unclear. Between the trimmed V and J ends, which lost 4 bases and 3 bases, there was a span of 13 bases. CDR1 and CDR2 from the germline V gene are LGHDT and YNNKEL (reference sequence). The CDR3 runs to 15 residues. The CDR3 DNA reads TGTGCCAGCAGCCCCTCCCTGGGCCCCAATCAGCCCCAGCATTTT. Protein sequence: CASSPSLGPNQPQHF.

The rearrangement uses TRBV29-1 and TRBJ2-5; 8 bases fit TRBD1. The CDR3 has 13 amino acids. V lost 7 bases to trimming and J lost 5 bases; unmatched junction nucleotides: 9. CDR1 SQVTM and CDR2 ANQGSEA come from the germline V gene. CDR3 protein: CSAAINRGETQYF. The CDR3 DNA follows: TGCAGCGCCGCTATAAACAGGGGGGAGACCCAGTACTTC.

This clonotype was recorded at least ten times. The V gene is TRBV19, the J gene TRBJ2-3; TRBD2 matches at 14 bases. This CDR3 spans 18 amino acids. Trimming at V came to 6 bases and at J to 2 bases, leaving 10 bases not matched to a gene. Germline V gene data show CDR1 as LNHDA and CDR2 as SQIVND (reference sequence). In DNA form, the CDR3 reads TGTGCCAGTAGAAAAGCCGGGACTAGCGGGAGTACCACAGATACGCAGTATTTT. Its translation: CASRKAGTSGSTTDTQYF. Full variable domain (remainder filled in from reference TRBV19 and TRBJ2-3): DGGITQSPKYLFRKEGQNVTLSCEQNLNHDAMYWYRQDPGQGLRLIYYSQIVNDFQKGDIAEGYSVSREKKESFPLTVTSAQKNPTAFYLCASRKAGTSGSTTDTQYFGPGTRLTVL.

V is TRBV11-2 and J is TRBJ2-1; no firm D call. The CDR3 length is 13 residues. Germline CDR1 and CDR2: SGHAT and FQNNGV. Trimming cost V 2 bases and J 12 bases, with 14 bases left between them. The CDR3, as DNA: TGTGCCAGCAGCTTAACTCCAGAGACAAGGCAGTTCTTC. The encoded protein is CASSLTPETRQFF.

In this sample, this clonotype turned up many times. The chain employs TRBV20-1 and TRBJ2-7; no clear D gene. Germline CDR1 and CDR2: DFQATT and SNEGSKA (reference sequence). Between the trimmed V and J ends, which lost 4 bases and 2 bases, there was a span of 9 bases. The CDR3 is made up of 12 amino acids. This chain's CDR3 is CSAKGFPYEQYV. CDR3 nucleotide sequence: TGCAGTGCTAAAGGGTTCCCCTACGAGCAGTACGTC.

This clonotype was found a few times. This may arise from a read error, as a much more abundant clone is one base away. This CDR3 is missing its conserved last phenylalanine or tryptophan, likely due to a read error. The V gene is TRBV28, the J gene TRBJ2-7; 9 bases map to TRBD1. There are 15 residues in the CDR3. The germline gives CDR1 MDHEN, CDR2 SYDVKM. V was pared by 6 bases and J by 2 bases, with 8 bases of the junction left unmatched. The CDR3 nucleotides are TGTGCCAGCAGAAAGGACAGGGGATCGACCTACGAGCAGTACATC. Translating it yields CASRKDRGSTYEQYI.

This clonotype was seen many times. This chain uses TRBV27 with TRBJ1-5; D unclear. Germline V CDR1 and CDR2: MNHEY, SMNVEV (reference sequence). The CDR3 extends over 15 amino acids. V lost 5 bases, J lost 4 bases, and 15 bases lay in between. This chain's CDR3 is CASSTRRGTNQPQHF. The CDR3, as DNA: TGTGCCAGCAGTACCCGGAGAGGAACGAATCAGCCCCAGCATTTT.

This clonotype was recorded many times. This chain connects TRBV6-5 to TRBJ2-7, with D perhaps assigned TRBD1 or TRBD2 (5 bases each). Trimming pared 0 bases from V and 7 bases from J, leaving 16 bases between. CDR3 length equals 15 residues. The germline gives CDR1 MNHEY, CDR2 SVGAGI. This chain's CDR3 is CASSYSIEGIGEQYF. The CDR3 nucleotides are TGTGCCAGCAGTTACTCGATTGAGGGGATAGGGGAGCAGTACTTC.

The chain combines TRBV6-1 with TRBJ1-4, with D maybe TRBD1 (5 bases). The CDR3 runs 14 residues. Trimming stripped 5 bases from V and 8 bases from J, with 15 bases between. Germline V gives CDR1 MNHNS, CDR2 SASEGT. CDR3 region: CASSPRGGSEKLFF. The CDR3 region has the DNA TGTGCCAGCAGTCCTCGGGGGGGATCCGAAAAACTGTTTTTT.

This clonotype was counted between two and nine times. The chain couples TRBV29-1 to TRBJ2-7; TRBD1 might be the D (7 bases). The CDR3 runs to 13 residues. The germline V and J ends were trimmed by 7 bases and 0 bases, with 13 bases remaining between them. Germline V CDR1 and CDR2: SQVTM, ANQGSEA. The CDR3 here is CSAGGQSSYEQYF. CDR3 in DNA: TGCAGCGCCGGGGGACAGTCCTCCTACGAGCAGTACTTC.

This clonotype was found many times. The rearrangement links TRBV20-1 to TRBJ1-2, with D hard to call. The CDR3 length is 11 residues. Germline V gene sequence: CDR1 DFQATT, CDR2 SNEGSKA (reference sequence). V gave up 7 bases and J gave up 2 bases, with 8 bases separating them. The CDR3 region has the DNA TGCAGTGTCGAAGTAAACTATGGCTACACCTTC. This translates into CSVEVNYGYTF.

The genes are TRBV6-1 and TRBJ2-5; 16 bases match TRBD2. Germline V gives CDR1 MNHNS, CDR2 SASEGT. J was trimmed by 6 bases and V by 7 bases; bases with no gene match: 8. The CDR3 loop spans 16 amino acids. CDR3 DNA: TGTGCCAGCATGGGGACTAGCGGGGGGGCTAAAAAGACCCAGTACTTC. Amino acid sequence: CASMGTSGGAKKTQYF.

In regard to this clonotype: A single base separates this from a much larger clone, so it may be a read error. CDR3: CARSLQSGGYTGELFF. As DNA, the CDR3 is TGCGCCAGGAGCTTGCAAAGCGGGGGCTACACCGGGGAGCTGTTTTTT. This chain uses TRBV5-1 with TRBJ2-2, with 8 positions matching TRBD2. The germline gives CDR1 SGHRS, CDR2 YFSETQ. The CDR3 covers 16 residues.

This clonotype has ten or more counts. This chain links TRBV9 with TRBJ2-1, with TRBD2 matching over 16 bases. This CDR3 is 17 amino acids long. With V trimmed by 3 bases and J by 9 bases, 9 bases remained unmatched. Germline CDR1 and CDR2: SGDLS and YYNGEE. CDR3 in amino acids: CASSAQGGLAGGGEQFF. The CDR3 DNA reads TGTGCCAGCAGCGCCCAGGGGGGACTAGCGGGAGGGGGTGAGCAGTTCTTC.

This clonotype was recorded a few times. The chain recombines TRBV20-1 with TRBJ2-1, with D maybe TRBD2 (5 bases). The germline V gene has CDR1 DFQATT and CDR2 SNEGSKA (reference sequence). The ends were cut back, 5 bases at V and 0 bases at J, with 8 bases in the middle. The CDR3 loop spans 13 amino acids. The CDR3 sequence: CSALGSSYNEQFF. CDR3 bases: TGCAGTGCTCTGGGGAGCTCCTACAATGAGCAGTTCTTC.

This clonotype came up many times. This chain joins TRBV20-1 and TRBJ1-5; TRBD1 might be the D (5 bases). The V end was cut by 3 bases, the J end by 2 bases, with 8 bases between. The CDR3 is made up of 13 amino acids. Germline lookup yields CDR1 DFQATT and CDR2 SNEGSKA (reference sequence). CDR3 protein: CSASLGGNQPQHF. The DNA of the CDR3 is TGCAGTGCTAGCCTAGGGGGCAATCAGCCCCAGCATTTT.

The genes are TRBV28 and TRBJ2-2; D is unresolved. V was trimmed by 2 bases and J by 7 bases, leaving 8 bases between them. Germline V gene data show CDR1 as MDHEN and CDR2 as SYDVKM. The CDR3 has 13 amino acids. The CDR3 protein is CASSLSESGELFF. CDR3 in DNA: TGTGCCAGCAGTTTAAGTGAAAGCGGGGAGCTGTTTTTT. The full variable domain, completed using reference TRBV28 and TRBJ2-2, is DVKVTQSSRYLVKRTGEKVFLECVQDMDHENMFWYRQDPGLGLRLIYFSYDVKMKEKGDIPEGYSVSREKKERFSLILESASTNQTSMYLCASSLSESGELFFGEGSRLTVL.

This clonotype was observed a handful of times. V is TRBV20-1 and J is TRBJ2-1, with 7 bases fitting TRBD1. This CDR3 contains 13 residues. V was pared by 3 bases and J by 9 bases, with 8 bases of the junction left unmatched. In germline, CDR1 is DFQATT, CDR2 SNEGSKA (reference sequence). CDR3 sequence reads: CSARTGIFSEQFF. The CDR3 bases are TGCAGTGCTAGGACAGGGATATTCAGTGAGCAGTTCTTC.

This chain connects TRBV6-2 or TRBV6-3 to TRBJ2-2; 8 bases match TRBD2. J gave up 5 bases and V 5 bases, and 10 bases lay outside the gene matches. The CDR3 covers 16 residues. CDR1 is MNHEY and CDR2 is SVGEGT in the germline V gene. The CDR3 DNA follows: TGTGCCAGCAGTCCTGAGACTAGCGTCGTGACCGGGGAGCTGTTTTTT. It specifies CASSPETSVVTGELFF.

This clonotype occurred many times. Written as DNA, the CDR3 is TGTGCCACCGTAGCTAGGGACACCGGGGAGCTGTTTTTT. Its protein product is CATVARDTGELFF. J is TRBJ2-2 and V is TRBV10-3; D is ambiguous. This CDR3 is 13 amino acids long. Between the trimmed V and J ends, which lost 10 bases and 3 bases, there was a span of 12 bases. CDR1 ENHRY and CDR2 SYGVKD come from the germline V gene.